The T cell receptor (beta chain) under discussion was sequenced for a study of identical twins. Study-wide results and caveats: Within beta out-of-frame sequences, the excess sharing observed between twins was weaker.

Template switching added a universal primer site; cDNA carried unique molecular identifiers. TCRdb recomputed calls from the 5' RACE reads with MiXCR, one row per CDR3 protein. The data contain around 220,000 distinct CDR3 sequences, roughly an eighth of them singletons. The trim removed 7 bases at V and 4 bases at J, leaving 7 bases unmatched. This CDR3 comprises 14 residues. Germline values: CDR1 WNHNN, CDR2 SYGVQD (reference sequence). No donor was unhealthy or non-Caucasian. The table lists this clonotype with a few counts. Its antigen remains unidentified. Sequencing was carried out using memory (CD45RO+) T cells sorted from blood. The TCR originated in a woman aged 18-35 years in good health. This chain connects TRBV10-1 to TRBJ1-5; 7 bases map to TRBD1. This CDR3 is CASTPRDSNQPQHF. The CDR3 nucleotides read TGCGCCAGCACCCCCCGGGACAGTAATCAGCCCCAGCATTTT.